What follows are 11 T cell receptor beta chains derived from one specimen sequenced in a study of blood T cell repertoires in COVID-19. TCRdb's table, derived via immunoSEQ multiplex PCR, lists solely in-frame clones and lacks some. The profile shows 70,000 to 100,000 clones, 70% to 90% of them singletons. The material sequenced was peripheral blood. All receptors derive from a woman in her 70s with acute or convalescent COVID-19.

This chain joins TRBV28 and TRBJ1-3, with D hard to call. The CDR3 has 15 residues. Trimming stripped 3 bases from V and 0 bases from J, with 9 bases between. CDR1 MDHEN and CDR2 SYDVKM come from the germline V gene. The CDR3 region has the DNA TGTGCCAGCAGTTTCCCACAGACCTCTGGAAACACCATATATTTT. Its translation is CASSFPQTSGNTIYF.

The chain recombines TRBV30 with TRBJ1-3; D not certain. The CDR3 has 16 amino acids. V was cut by 0 bases and J by 3 bases, with 15 bases left in between. CDR1 GTSNPN and CDR2 SVGIG come from the germline V gene (reference sequence). This CDR3 reads CAWSVHSGSFGNTIYF. CDR3 bases: TGTGCCTGGAGTGTACATTCGGGGTCTTTTGGAAACACCATATATTTT.

The gene calls are TRBV19 and TRBJ1-1; weak D call: TRBD1 (5 bases). Germline loops: CDR1 LNHDA, CDR2 SQIVND (reference sequence). The V end was cut by 4 bases, the J end by 1 base, with 16 bases between. This CDR3 contains 16 residues. The CDR3 region is CASSKGLGRENTEAFF. CDR3 in DNA: TGTGCCAGTAGTAAAGGCCTGGGCAGGGAGAACACTGAAGCTTTCTTT.

In this sample, this clone turned up once. The rearrangement joins TRBV9 to TRBJ1-3; D gene uncertain. Trimming stripped 0 bases from V and 1 base from J, with 8 bases between. This CDR3 is 15 amino acids long. The germline V gene encodes CDR1 SGDLS and CDR2 YYNGEE. CDR3 sequence (DNA): TGTGCCAGCAGCGTAGGGGCGAGATCTGGAAACACCATATATTTT. Translated, it gives CASSVGARSGNTIYF.

J is TRBJ1-1 and V is TRBV15; D is unclear. Trimming took 5 bases from V and 0 from J, leaving 13 bases between them. The CDR3 consists of 15 residues. Germline assignment: CDR1 LNHNV and CDR2 YYDKDF (reference sequence). CDR3 sequence (DNA): TGTGCCACCAGCCCCAACACGGGGATGAACACTGAAGCTTTCTTT. It encodes CATSPNTGMNTEAFF.

The chain combines TRBV2 with TRBJ2-7, with 9 bases matching TRBD1. The germline V gene encodes CDR1 SNHLY and CDR2 FYNNEI. The CDR3 loop spans 13 amino acids. J lost 3 bases, V lost 6 bases, and 3 bases had no gene match. CDR3 loop: CASSRTGDYEQYF. The CDR3 region has the DNA TGTGCCAGCAGCAGGACAGGGGACTACGAGCAGTACTTC. Full variable domain (outside the CDR3, taken from reference TRBV2 and TRBJ2-7): EPEVTQTPSHQVTQMGQEVILRCVPISNHLYFYWYRQILGQKVEFLVSFYNNEISEKSEIFDDQFSVERPDGSNFTLKIRSTKLEDSAMYFCASSRTGDYEQYFGPGTRLTVT.

CDR3 in DNA: TGTGCCACCAGTGATTCTACAGGGGGCCTCAATCAGCCCCAGCATTTT. It codes for CATSDSTGGLNQPQHF. The J gene is TRBJ1-5, the V gene TRBV24-1; 9 bases align to TRBD1. The CDR3 is made up of 16 amino acids. The V segment lost 2 bases and the J segment 3 bases; nucleotides outside the gene matches: 4. Per the germline V gene, CDR1 is KGHDR and CDR2 is SFDVKD.

The chain uses TRBV29-1 and TRBJ1-4, with 10 bases matching TRBD1. V was pared by 7 bases and J by 0 bases, with 11 bases of the junction left unmatched. The CDR3 totals 17 residues. The germline V gene has CDR1 SQVTM and CDR2 ANQGSEA. CDR3 nucleotides: TGCAGCGGTACAGTCGGGACAGGGGTTGCAACTAATGAAAAACTGTTTTTT. It is translated as CSGTVGTGVATNEKLFF.

This clone was picked up one time. This chain uses TRBV20-1 with TRBJ1-3; possible D gene TRBD1, 5 bases. CDR1 DFQATT and CDR2 SNEGSKA come from the germline V gene (reference sequence). This CDR3 is built from 14 residues. V lost 3 bases, J lost 6 bases, and 15 bases lay in between. CDR3 in amino acids: CSASRRDSLNTIYF. CDR3 coding DNA: TGCAGTGCTAGTAGGAGAGACAGTCTAAACACCATATATTTT.

This chain joins TRBV5-4 and TRBJ2-1; TRBD2 agrees at 10 bases. Losses at the gene ends were 0 bases for V and 3 bases for J; bases not matched to a gene: 0. The CDR3 loop spans 15 amino acids. The germline CDR1 and CDR2 sequences are SGHNT and YYREEE (reference sequence). CDR3 sequence: CASSLASGSYNEQFF. The DNA for the CDR3 is TGTGCCAGCAGCTTGGCTAGCGGGAGCTACAATGAGCAGTTCTTC.

The chain joins TRBV6-1 to TRBJ1-5; tentative D call: TRBD1 (6 bases). Germline V gene data show CDR1 as MNHNS and CDR2 as SASEGT. This CDR3 comprises 17 residues. V lost 2 bases to trimming and J lost 0 bases, with 14 bases between them. The CDR3 region is CASSERPDSYSNQPQHF. CDR3 DNA sequence: TGTGCCAGCAGTGAACGGCCGGACAGTTATAGCAATCAGCCCCAGCATTTT.